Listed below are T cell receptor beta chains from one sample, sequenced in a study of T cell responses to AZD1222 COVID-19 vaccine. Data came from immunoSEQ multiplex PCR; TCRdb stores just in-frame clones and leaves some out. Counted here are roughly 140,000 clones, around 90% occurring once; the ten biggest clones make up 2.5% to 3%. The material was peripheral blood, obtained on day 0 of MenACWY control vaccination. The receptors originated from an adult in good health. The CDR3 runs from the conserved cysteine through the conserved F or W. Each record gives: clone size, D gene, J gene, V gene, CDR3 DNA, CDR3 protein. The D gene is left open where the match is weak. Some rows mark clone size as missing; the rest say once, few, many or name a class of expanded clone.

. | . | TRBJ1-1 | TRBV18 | TGTGCCAGCTCACTTCAGTCCTTGAACACTGAAGCTTTCTTT | CASSLQSLNTEAFF
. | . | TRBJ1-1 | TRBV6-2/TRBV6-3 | TGTGCCAGCAGTTCACCTACCCTGAGGCTGAACACTGAAGCTTTCTTT | CASSSPTLRLNTEAFF
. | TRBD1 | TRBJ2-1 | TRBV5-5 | TGTGCCAGCAGTTTACAGGGGCCCCGGTCCAATGAGCAGTTCTTC | CASSLQGPRSNEQFF
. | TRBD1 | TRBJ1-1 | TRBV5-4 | TGTGCCAGCAGCTTAGGGACAGGGCTGAACACTGAAGCTTTCTTT | CASSLGTGLNTEAFF
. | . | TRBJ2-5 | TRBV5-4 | TGTGCCAGCAGCTTTCTCCCCCAAGAGACCCAGTACTTC | CASSFLPQETQYF
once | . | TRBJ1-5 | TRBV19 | TGTGCCAGCCGGAGGGAGCTGACTCAGCCCCAGCATTTT | CASRRELTQPQHF
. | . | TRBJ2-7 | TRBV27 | TGTGCCAGCAGTTTGGCCCGAACCTACGAGCAGTACTTC | CASSLARTYEQYF
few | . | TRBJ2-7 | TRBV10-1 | TGCGCCAGCAGTCCAGATATCTACGAGCAGTACTTC | CASSPDIYEQYF
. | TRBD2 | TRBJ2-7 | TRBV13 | TGTGCCAGCAGCTTTCGACAGCGGGAACGCTACGAGCAGTACTTC | CASSFRQRERYEQYF
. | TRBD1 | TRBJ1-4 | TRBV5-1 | TGCGCCAGCAGCCCACCCGGGACAGGGGGTGAAAAACTGTTTTTT | CASSPPGTGGEKLFF
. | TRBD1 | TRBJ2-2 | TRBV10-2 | TGCGCCAGCAGTTCCCGGGACAGGGGTGGGGAGCTGTTTTTT | CASSSRDRGGELFF
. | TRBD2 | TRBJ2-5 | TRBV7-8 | TGTGCCAGCAGCCGGACTAGCGGTACACGGGAGACCCAGTACTTC | CASSRTSGTRETQYF
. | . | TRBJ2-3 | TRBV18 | TGTGCCAGCTCACCGGGAGGCGATACGCAGTATTTT | CASSPGGDTQYF
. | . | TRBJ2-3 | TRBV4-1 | TGCGCCAGCAGCCAAGTCTTAAGGACAGATACGCAGTATTTT | CASSQVLRTDTQYF
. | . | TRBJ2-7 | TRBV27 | TGTGCCAGCAGTTCCTACGAGCAGTACTTC | CASSSYEQYF
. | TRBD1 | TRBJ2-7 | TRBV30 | TGTGCCTGCATGGGACAGGGAGACTACGAGCAGTACTTC | CACMGQGDYEQYF
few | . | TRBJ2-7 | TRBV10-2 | TGCGCCAGCAGTGAAACGGGTGAGCAGTACTTC | CASSETGEQYF
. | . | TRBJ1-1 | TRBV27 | TGTGCCAGCAGTTCCTCCACTATTAACACTGAAGCTTTCTTT | CASSSSTINTEAFF
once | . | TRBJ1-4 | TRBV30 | TGTGCCTGGAGAATGAAACAGATCCATAATGAAAAACTGTTTTTT | CAWRMKQIHNEKLFF
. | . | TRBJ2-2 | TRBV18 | TGTGCCAGCTCACCACCGGCCAGGGGAACCGGGGAGCTGTTTTTT | CASSPPARGTGELFF
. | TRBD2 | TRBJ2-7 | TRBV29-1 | TGCAGCGCAAAGACTGGAGCGGGGGGCTACGAGCAGTACTTC | CSAKTGAGGYEQYF
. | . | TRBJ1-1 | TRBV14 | TGTGCCAGCAGCCACTTAGGCAGTTCGGGAACTGAAGCTTTCTTT | CASSHLGSSGTEAFF
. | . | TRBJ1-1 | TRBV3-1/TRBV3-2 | TGTGCCAGCAGAACCGGGACTTACACTGAAGCTTTCTTT | CASRTGTYTEAFF
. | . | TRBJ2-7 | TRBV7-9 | TGTGCCAGCAGCCCGGACGGCTTAAGCTCCTACGAGCAGTACTTC | CASSPDGLSSYEQYF
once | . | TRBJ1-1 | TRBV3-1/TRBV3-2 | TGTGCCAGCAGCCAGGGAAGGGCGGCTGAAGCTTTCTTT | CASSQGRAAEAFF
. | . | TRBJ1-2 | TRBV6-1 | TGTGCCAGCAGTGAACTCTCGGGAGGAGTAAGCTATGGCTACACCTTC | CASSELSGGVSYGYTF
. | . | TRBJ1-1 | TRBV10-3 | TGTGCCATCAGGGGAGAAGTGGGGGACACTGAAGCTTTCTTT | CAIRGEVGDTEAFF